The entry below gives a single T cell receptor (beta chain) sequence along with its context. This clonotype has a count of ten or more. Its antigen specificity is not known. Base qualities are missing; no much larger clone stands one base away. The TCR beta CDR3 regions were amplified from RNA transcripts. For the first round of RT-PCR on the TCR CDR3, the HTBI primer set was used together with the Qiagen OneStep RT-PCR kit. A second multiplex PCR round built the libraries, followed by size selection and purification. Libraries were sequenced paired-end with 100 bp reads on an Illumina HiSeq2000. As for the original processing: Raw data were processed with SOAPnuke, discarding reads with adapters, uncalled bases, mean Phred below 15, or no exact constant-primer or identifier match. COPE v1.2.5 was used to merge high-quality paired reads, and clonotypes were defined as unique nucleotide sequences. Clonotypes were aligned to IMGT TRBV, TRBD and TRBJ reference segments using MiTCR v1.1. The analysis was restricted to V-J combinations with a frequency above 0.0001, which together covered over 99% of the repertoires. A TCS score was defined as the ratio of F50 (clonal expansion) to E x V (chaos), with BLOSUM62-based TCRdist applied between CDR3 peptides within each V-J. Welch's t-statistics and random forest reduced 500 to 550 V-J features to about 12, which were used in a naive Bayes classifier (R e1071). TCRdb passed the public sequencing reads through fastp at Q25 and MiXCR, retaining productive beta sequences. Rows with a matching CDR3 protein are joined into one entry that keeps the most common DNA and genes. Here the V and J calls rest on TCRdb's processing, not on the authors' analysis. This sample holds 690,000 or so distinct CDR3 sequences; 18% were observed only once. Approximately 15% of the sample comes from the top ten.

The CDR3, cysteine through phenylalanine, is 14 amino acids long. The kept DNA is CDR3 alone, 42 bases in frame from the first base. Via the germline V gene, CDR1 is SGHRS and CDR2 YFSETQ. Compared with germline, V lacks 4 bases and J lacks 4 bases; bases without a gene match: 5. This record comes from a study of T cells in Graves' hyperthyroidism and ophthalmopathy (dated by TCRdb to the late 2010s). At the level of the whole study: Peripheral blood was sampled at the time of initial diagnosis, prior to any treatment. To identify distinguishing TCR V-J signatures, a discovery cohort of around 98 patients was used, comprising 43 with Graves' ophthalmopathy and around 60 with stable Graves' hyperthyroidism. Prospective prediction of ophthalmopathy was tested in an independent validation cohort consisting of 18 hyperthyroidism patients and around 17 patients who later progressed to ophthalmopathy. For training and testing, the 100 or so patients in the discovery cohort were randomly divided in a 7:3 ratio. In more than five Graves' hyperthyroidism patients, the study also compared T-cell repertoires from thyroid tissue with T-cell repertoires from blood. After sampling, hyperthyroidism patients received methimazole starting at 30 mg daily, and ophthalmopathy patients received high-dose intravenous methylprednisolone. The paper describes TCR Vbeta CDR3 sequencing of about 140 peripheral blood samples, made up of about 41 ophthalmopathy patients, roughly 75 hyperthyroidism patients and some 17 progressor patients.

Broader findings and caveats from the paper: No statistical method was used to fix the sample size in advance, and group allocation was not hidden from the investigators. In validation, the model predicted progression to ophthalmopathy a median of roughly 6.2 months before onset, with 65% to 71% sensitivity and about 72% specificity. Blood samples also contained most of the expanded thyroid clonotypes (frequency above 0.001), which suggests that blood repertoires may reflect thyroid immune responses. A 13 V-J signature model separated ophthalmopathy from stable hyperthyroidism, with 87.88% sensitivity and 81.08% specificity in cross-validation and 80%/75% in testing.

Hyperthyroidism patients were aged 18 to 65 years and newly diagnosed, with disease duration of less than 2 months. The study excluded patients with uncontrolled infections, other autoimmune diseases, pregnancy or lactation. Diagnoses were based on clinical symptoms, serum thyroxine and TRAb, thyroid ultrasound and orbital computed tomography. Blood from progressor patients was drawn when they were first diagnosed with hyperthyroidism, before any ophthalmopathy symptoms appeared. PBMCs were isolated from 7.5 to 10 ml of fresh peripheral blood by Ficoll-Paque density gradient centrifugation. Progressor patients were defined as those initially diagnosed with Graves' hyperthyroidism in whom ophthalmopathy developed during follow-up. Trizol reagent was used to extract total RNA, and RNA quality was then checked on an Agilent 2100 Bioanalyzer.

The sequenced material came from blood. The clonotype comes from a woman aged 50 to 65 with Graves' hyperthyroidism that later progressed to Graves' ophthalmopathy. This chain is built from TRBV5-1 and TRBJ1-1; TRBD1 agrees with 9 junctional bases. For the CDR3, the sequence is CASSEGQGFTEAFF. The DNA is TGCGCCAGCAGCGAGGGACAGGGTTTCACTGAAGCTTTCTTT.